The 22 T cell receptor beta chains below come from one sample, sequenced in a study of T cells in Graves' hyperthyroidism and ophthalmopathy. RNA transcripts yielded amplified TCR beta CDR3 regions. HTBI primers were employed in a first-round RT-PCR of the TCR CDR3. TCRdb used MiXCR to reprocess the multiplex PCR reads, holding one entry per CDR3 protein. The profile covers around 520,000 distinct CDR3 sequences, with around a quarter appearing a single time and approximately 10% taken by the ten largest. Source material: blood. The receptors stem from a woman in her twenties or thirties with Graves' ophthalmopathy.

V is TRBV12-3 or TRBV12-4 and J is TRBJ1-3; D is possibly TRBD1 (5 bases). This CDR3 is 14 amino acids long. Trimming took off 3 bases at V and 9 bases at J, with 15 bases between the two ends. CDR3 coding DNA: TGTGCCAGCAGTTTCGGACCAGGGTATGGCACCATATATTTT. Its protein is CASSFGPGYGTIYF.

This clonotype was seen a handful of times. The rearrangement joins TRBV28 to TRBJ1-3; D is unresolved. V was clipped by 4 bases and J by 5 bases, with 12 bases between them. The CDR3 contains 14 residues. From germline, CDR1 is MDHEN and CDR2 SYDVKM. The CDR3 protein is CASSYDTLRNTIYF. In nucleotides, the CDR3 is TGTGCCAGCAGTTACGACACCCTGAGAAACACCATATATTTT.

This clonotype was observed many times. This rearrangement joins TRBV12-3 or TRBV12-4 to TRBJ1-3; D is unresolved. The CDR3 sequence is 12 residues long. Trimming removed 4 bases at V and 8 bases at J, with 9 bases between. The CDR3 DNA is TGTGCCAGCAGTTATCTGGGAGACACCATATATTTT. Amino acid sequence: CASSYLGDTIYF.

The rearrangement joins TRBV2 to TRBJ2-2; TRBD1 agrees at 8 bases. The ends lost 7 bases at V and 2 bases at J; junction bases unmatched: 9. The length of the CDR3 is 16 residues. The germline CDR1 and CDR2 sequences are SNHLY and FYNNEI. CDR3 region: CASTLLGQGNTGELFF. Written as DNA, the CDR3 is TGTGCCAGCACCCTACTAGGACAGGGTAACACCGGGGAGCTGTTTTTT.

This clonotype was observed many times. V usage is TRBV10-3 and J usage is TRBJ1-2; D perhaps matches TRBD1 (6 bases). Germline-derived CDR1 and CDR2 are ENHRY and SYGVKD. V was clipped by 2 bases and J by 4 bases, with 14 bases between them. The CDR3 loop spans 15 amino acids. In nucleotides, the CDR3 is TGTGCCATCAGTGAGCTGACAGGAAGCCTCTATGGCTACACCTTC. Protein product: CAISELTGSLYGYTF.

V gene TRBV4-1 combines with J gene TRBJ1-2; D is unclear. CDR3 length: 15 residues. V dropped 2 bases and J dropped 4 bases, with 14 bases sitting between them. Germline CDR1 and CDR2: MGHRA and YSYEKL. Written as DNA, the CDR3 is TGCGCCAGCAGCCAATTAGGAGAAAGATCCTATGGCTACACCTTC. Translation gives CASSQLGERSYGYTF.

The chain uses TRBV28 and TRBJ2-7; 13 positions agree with TRBD2. Germline V CDR1 and CDR2: MDHEN, SYDVKM. Trimming removed 6 bases from V and 3 bases from J; junction bases left unmatched: 5. The CDR3 runs 15 residues. The CDR3 DNA sequence: TGTGCCAGCAGACCTGGACTAGCGGGAGTCTACGAGCAGTACTTC. It yields the protein CASRPGLAGVYEQYF.

This clonotype was observed at least ten times. V is TRBV27 and J is TRBJ1-1, with 8 bases matching TRBD1. Unmatched junction bases numbered 10, after V lost 6 bases and J lost 7 bases. This CDR3 is 14 amino acids long. Germline CDR1 and CDR2: MNHEY and SMNVEV (reference sequence). CDR3 region: CASSRTGTVGEAFF. CDR3 DNA sequence: TGTGCCAGCAGCCGGACAGGGACGGTCGGTGAAGCTTTCTTT.

This clonotype came up many times. The gene calls are TRBV29-1 and TRBJ2-7, with 8 nucleotides matching TRBD1. From germline, CDR1 is SQVTM and CDR2 ANQGSEA. This CDR3 comprises 15 residues. J gave up 3 bases and V 0 bases, and 7 bases lay outside the gene matches. The CDR3 nucleotides read TGCAGCGTTGAAGACAGGGGGCTCGGAAGCTACGAGCAGTACTTC. Residues: CSVEDRGLGSYEQYF.

This clonotype has just a few counts. The rearrangement uses TRBV12-3 or TRBV12-4 and TRBJ1-1, with a tentative D call TRBD1 (5 bases). The CDR3 spans 17 residues. V dropped 6 bases and J dropped 3 bases, with 23 bases sitting between them. DNA of the CDR3: TGTGCCAGCAGGGCAGGGAGTACAGGTGGTGGATACACTGAAGCTTTCTTT. It encodes CASRAGSTGGGYTEAFF.

This clonotype was counted many times. V and J are TRBV5-6 and TRBJ2-2; TRBD1 matches at 8 bases. With 4 bases clipped from V and 6 bases from J, the junction kept 5 bases outside the gene matches. CDR3 length: 14 residues. CDR1 and CDR2 from the germline V gene are SGHDT and YYEEEE. The CDR3: CASSPGGAAGELFF. For the CDR3, the DNA is TGTGCCAGCAGCCCAGGGGGCGCCGCCGGGGAGCTGTTTTTT.

V and J are TRBV19 and TRBJ1-2; D remains ambiguous. The V and J ends lost 5 bases and 4 bases respectively, with 14 bases between them. CDR1 and CDR2 (germline): LNHDA, SQIVND (reference sequence). The CDR3 has 14 residues. The CDR3 spells CASSVYMGAYGYTF. The CDR3 region has the DNA TGTGCCAGTAGTGTCTACATGGGCGCCTATGGCTACACCTTC.

This clonotype was recorded many times. This sequence joins TRBV7-8 and TRBJ2-7; D possibly corresponds to TRBD1 (6 bases). Trimming removed 5 bases from V and 1 base from J, with 18 bases in between. This CDR3 contains 16 residues. Germline CDR1 SGHVS, CDR2 FQNEAQ. The CDR3 DNA is TGTGCCAGCAGCACCGACACGGGACACTCGTCCTACGAGCAGTACTTC. Translating it yields CASSTDTGHSSYEQYF. Supplemented by reference TRBV7-8 and TRBJ2-7, the full variable domain reads GAGVSQSPRYKVAKRGQDVALRCDPISGHVSLFWYQQALGQGPEFLTYFQNEAQLDKSGLPSDRFFAERPEGSVSTLKIQRTQQEDSAVYLCASSTDTGHSSYEQYFGPGTRLTVT.

This clonotype was detected only a few times. The rearrangement uses TRBV28 and TRBJ2-7, with D hard to call. This CDR3 region has 12 residues. The germline V gene has CDR1 MDHEN and CDR2 SYDVKM. The germline V and J ends were trimmed by 10 bases and 4 bases, with 14 bases remaining between them. CDR3 in amino acids: CATGPNPYEQYF. For the CDR3, the DNA is TGTGCCACCGGACCCAATCCGTACGAGCAGTACTTC.

This clonotype showed up many times. The rearrangement joins TRBV7-2 to TRBJ1-2; D is ambiguous. Trimming pared 5 bases from V and 1 base from J, leaving 8 bases between. Looked up from germline, CDR1 is SGHTA and CDR2 is FQGNSA. The CDR3 covers 13 residues. CDR3 region: CASSVRNNYGYTF. CDR3 sequence (DNA): TGTGCCAGCAGCGTACGTAATAACTATGGCTACACCTTC.

This clonotype was seen ten or more times. CDR3 loop: CASIPPHQETQYF. The DNA of the CDR3 is TGTGCCAGCATCCCCCCGCACCAAGAGACCCAGTACTTC. The chain recombines TRBV12-3 or TRBV12-4 with TRBJ2-5; D not certain. V was shortened by 7 bases and J by 0 bases, with 9 bases between the two germline ends. The CDR3 length is 13 residues.

Remarks on this clonotype: The junction departs from the called germline gene at one end, perhaps through a read error. The CDR3: CASSLDRGPTEVFF. The CDR3 DNA is TGCGCCAGCAGCCTAGACAGGGGGCCTACTGAAGTTTTCTTT. This chain links TRBV4-3 with TRBJ1-1, with 10 bases aligning to TRBD1. Germline loops: CDR1 LGHNA, CDR2 YSLEER. The CDR3 extends over 14 amino acids.

The chain carries TRBV10-3 and TRBJ1-2; a weak D match, TRBD1 (6 bases). The germline V and J ends were trimmed by 0 bases and 7 bases, with 12 bases remaining between them. The CDR3 sequence is 14 residues long. Germline V lookup: CDR1 ENHRY, CDR2 SYGVKD. CDR3: CAISESYRATGYTF. CDR3 DNA sequence: TGTGCCATCAGTGAGTCCTACAGGGCAACTGGCTACACCTTC.

This clonotype came up many times. The V call is TRBV9, the J call TRBJ1-5, with D unresolved. The CDR3 contains 15 residues. Germline CDR1 and CDR2: SGDLS and YYNGEE. V was shortened by 3 bases and J by 0 bases, with 10 bases between the two germline ends. For the CDR3, the DNA is TGTGCCAGCAGCGAGAATATTCTTAGCAATCAGCCCCAGCATTTT. Translation gives CASSENILSNQPQHF.

This clonotype was recorded at least ten times. The chain links TRBV18 to TRBJ1-1; possible D gene TRBD1, 5 bases. Germline V CDR1 and CDR2: KGHSH, LQKENI. Trimming removed 1 base from V and 4 bases from J, with 13 bases in between. The CDR3 has 15 amino acids. CDR3 protein: CASSPLSQGPTEAFF. In DNA form, the CDR3 reads TGTGCCAGCTCACCACTTAGTCAGGGACCCACTGAAGCTTTCTTT.

This clonotype was picked up many times. V and J are TRBV30 and TRBJ2-7; TRBD2 agrees at 8 bases. The germline gives CDR1 GTSNPN, CDR2 SVGIG (reference sequence). CDR3 size: 13 residues. CDR3 protein: CVLAGDSSYEQYF. CDR3 DNA sequence: TGTGTGCTAGCGGGCGACAGCTCCTACGAGCAGTACTTC.

There are many counts of this clonotype. The chain is built from TRBV27 and TRBJ2-2; D gene unclear. In germline, CDR1 is MNHEY, CDR2 SMNVEV (reference sequence). This CDR3 contains 15 residues. The V and J ends lost 3 bases and 1 base respectively, with 9 bases between them. The CDR3 sequence is CASSFLWQNTGELFF. In nucleotides, the CDR3 is TGTGCCAGCAGTTTTCTCTGGCAGAACACCGGGGAGCTGTTTTTT.